The rows below give T cell receptor beta chains drawn from one sample of a study of T cells in Graves' hyperthyroidism and ophthalmopathy. TCRdb re-derived calls from the multiplex PCR reads in MiXCR, one entry per CDR3 protein. The sample lists 400,000 to 600,000 distinct CDR3 sequences; less than 25% were seen once. Sequencing used blood. The receptor source for this set is a man between 18 and 35 years old with Graves' hyperthyroidism. CDR3s include the opening cysteine and the closing phenylalanine or tryptophan. A D gene is named only where the DNA matches it firmly. Some rows have no size entry. The others give once, few or many, or a class for an expanded clone.

v_gene	d_gene	abundance	j_gene	len	CDR3nt	CDR3aa
TRBV12-3/TRBV12-4	NA	NA	TRBJ1-2	11	TGTGCCACGCAAAGCACCTATGGCTACACCTTC	CATQSTYGYTF
TRBV11-3	NA	NA	TRBJ2-4	18	TGTGCCAGCAGCTTATCCCTGTGGAACGGGGTAGCCAAAAACATTCAGTACTTC	CASSLSLWNGVAKNIQYF
TRBV11-1	NA	many	TRBJ1-2	16	TGTGCCAGCAGCTTTCAAATAGGGACGGCGGTTGAGGGCTACACCTTC	CASSFQIGTAVEGYTF
TRBV15	NA	NA	TRBJ2-2	15	TGTGCTATCCGGGGCGCAGGAGGCCCGACCGGGGAGCTGTTTTTT	CAIRGAGGPTGELFF
TRBV7-9	NA	NA	TRBJ2-7	15	TGTGCCAGCAGCCCTCCGGGCCCATGTGGGATGGAGCAGTACTTC	CASSPPGPCGMEQYF
TRBV7-2	NA	NA	TRBJ2-7	12	TGTGCCAGCAGCGGGGGGGCGGCCGAGCAGTACTTC	CASSGGAAEQYF
TRBV6-1	NA	NA	TRBJ2-7	13	TGTGCCAGCGTATTGGGGGAATCCTACGAGCAGTACTTC	CASVLGESYEQYF
TRBV15	TRBD1	few	TRBJ2-5	16	TGTGCCACCAGCAGATCGACAGGGACCGGGCAAGAGACCCAGTACTTC	CATSRSTGTGQETQYF
TRBV6-1	NA	many	TRBJ1-2	14	TGTGCCAGCAGGGGTATACAGGTCTACTATGGCTACACCTTC	CASRGIQVYYGYTF
TRBV11-1	NA	many	TRBJ2-2	13	TGTGCCAGCAGCCAGGACAGAACCGGGGAGCTGTTTTTT	CASSQDRTGELFF
TRBV27	NA	many	TRBJ2-2	15	TGTGCCAGCAGTCCTCGGACTCTGGGGGGCGGGGAGCTGTTTTTT	CASSPRTLGGGELFF
TRBV18	NA	once	TRBJ1-1	13	TGTGCCAGCTCACCCAGGGTAAGCACTGAAGCTTTCTTT	CASSPRVSTEAFF
TRBV6-1	TRBD1	NA	TRBJ1-2	14	TGTGCCAGCAGTAAAGACAGGGCTAACTATGGCTACACCTTC	CASSKDRANYGYTF